Listed below are T cell receptor beta chains from one sample, sequenced in a study of cytomegalovirus exposure and HLA in healthy donors. Some clones are missing from TCRdb's copy, which holds only in-frame ones; the method was immunoSEQ multiplex PCR. The repertoire holds under 250,000 clones, 80% to 90% seen once, with 2% to 2.5% in the top ten. Sequencing was performed on PBMCs. The source of these receptors is a woman aged 18-29 years in good health and CMV-seropositive. Each CDR3 is given with its conserved first and last residue. The order of the fields is clone size, V gene, J gene, D gene, CDR3 protein, CDR3 DNA. The D gene is left open where the match is weak. Expanded clones are given a class, and other clones once, few, many or no size at all.

NA	TRBV7-9	TRBJ2-3	TRBD1	CASSFPRQGVGTDTQYF	TGTGCCAGCAGCTTCCCCCGACAGGGGGTGGGCACAGATACGCAGTATTTT
NA	TRBV29-1	TRBJ2-7	TRBD1	CSGSKWTGNLYEQYF	TGCAGCGGCTCCAAATGGACAGGGAATCTCTACGAGCAGTACTTC
NA	TRBV4-2	TRBJ2-7	TRBD2	CASSQGTSGYYEQYF	TGTGCCAGCAGCCAAGGGACTAGCGGCTACTACGAGCAGTACTTC
NA	TRBV5-1	TRBJ2-1	TRBD2	CASSPGLAGLNNNEQFF	TGCGCCAGCAGCCCAGGACTAGCGGGGCTAAACAACAATGAGCAGTTCTTC
NA	TRBV29-1	TRBJ2-6	NA	CSVVDWYSGANVLTF	TGCAGCGTTGTGGACTGGTACTCTGGGGCCAACGTCCTGACTTTC
few	TRBV19	TRBJ1-4	TRBD1	CASSQQGAANEKLFF	TGTGCCAGTAGTCAACAGGGGGCGGCTAATGAAAAACTGTTTTTT
NA	TRBV19	TRBJ2-1	NA	CASSTVATGGYNEQFF	TGTGCCAGTAGTACTGTGGCTACCGGGGGTTACAATGAGCAGTTCTTC
once	TRBV18	TRBJ2-2	TRBD2	CASSPVGGRTGELFF	TGTGCCAGCTCACCAGTTGGCGGGAGGACCGGGGAGCTGTTTTTT
NA	TRBV29-1	TRBJ2-2	TRBD1	CSVEGGTGGTGELFF	TGCAGCGTTGAGGGGGGAACAGGGGGCACCGGGGAGCTGTTTTTT
NA	TRBV5-1	TRBJ2-2	NA	CATSRETQSNTGELFF	TGCGCCACCTCAAGGGAGACACAGTCGAACACCGGGGAGCTGTTTTTT
once	TRBV5-1	TRBJ2-4	TRBD2	CASSLGGTVSGGQYF	TGCGCCAGCAGCTTGGGAGGGACAGTTAGCGGGGGCCAGTACTTC
NA	TRBV25-1	TRBJ1-3	TRBD1	CASSEDRGLGNTIYF	TGTGCCAGCAGTGAAGACAGGGGGCTTGGAAACACCATATATTTT
few	TRBV5-5	TRBJ2-7	NA	CASSLAIRTGEQYF	TGTGCCAGCAGCTTGGCGATCCGTACAGGGGAGCAGTACTTC
NA	TRBV7-6	TRBJ1-3	TRBD1	CASSRQGAGNTIYF	TGTGCCAGCAGCCGACAGGGGGCTGGAAACACCATATATTTT
NA	TRBV28	TRBJ2-1	TRBD1	CASRPGQGFYEQFF	TGTGCCAGCAGACCGGGACAGGGGTTCTATGAGCAGTTCTTC
NA	TRBV9	TRBJ2-1	TRBD2	CASSVASSGGYNEQFF	TGTGCCAGCAGCGTAGCTTCTAGCGGGGGGTACAATGAGCAGTTCTTC
NA	TRBV9	TRBJ2-1	TRBD2	CASSPRLADYNEQFF	TGTGCCAGCAGCCCACGACTAGCGGACTACAATGAGCAGTTCTTC
NA	TRBV5-1	TRBJ2-3	TRBD2	CASSLGASGLDTQYF	TGCGCCAGCAGCTTGGGGGCTAGCGGGTTGGATACGCAGTATTTT
NA	TRBV9	TRBJ2-5	NA	CASSAQGGQETQYF	TGTGCCAGCAGCGCCCAGGGAGGTCAAGAGACCCAGTACTTC
NA	TRBV2	TRBJ2-7	NA	CASRDRTYEQYF	TGTGCCAGCAGGGACAGAACCTACGAGCAGTACTTC
NA	TRBV12-5	TRBJ2-2	NA	CASGLRVGRNTGELFF	TGTGCTAGTGGTTTGCGGGTGGGGCGGAACACCGGGGAGCTGTTTTTT
NA	TRBV30	TRBJ2-3	TRBD1	CAWSVAGQGSFRTDTQYF	TGTGCCTGGAGTGTAGCCGGACAGGGTTCGTTTCGCACAGATACGCAGTATTTT
NA	TRBV18	TRBJ2-3	NA	CASSPMAGTDTQYF	TGTGCCAGCTCACCAATGGCGGGCACAGATACGCAGTATTTT
NA	TRBV30	TRBJ2-7	TRBD1	CAWSPGTGGVREQYF	TGTGCCTGGAGTCCCGGGACAGGGGGCGTGAGGGAGCAGTACTTC
NA	TRBV27	TRBJ2-1	TRBD2	CASSFTGGRSYNEQFF	TGTGCCAGCAGTTTTACGGGGGGTAGGTCCTACAATGAGCAGTTCTTC
NA	TRBV27	TRBJ1-1	NA	CASSLSAFGFDGRTTEAFF	TGTGCCAGCAGTTTATCAGCTTTCGGGTTCGACGGGAGAACCACTGAAGCTTTCTTT
NA	TRBV10-3	TRBJ2-1	NA	CAISEVAEQQFF	TGTGCCATCAGTGAAGTAGCGGAGCAGCAGTTCTTC
NA	TRBV28	TRBJ2-3	NA	CASSFPAGQHTQYF	TGTGCCAGCAGTTTCCCAGCGGGACAACATACGCAGTATTTT
NA	TRBV5-1	TRBJ2-5	TRBD1	CASSSTGGLGETQYF	TGCGCCAGCAGCTCCACAGGGGGTCTTGGAGAGACCCAGTACTTC
NA	TRBV5-1	TRBJ2-2	NA	CASSLDDASGDTGELFF	TGCGCCAGCAGCTTGGACGATGCATCAGGGGACACCGGGGAGCTGTTTTTT
NA	TRBV14	TRBJ2-2	TRBD1	CASSQTRGRGGELFF	TGTGCCAGCAGCCAAACGAGGGGGCGCGGCGGGGAGCTGTTTTTT
NA	TRBV25-1	TRBJ2-2	NA	CASSESRATNTGELFF	TGTGCCAGCAGTGAATCAAGAGCAACGAACACCGGGGAGCTGTTTTTT
NA	TRBV27	TRBJ1-2	TRBD1	CASSFGQALGYTF	TGTGCCAGCAGTTTCGGACAGGCCCTTGGCTACACCTTC
NA	TRBV7-9	TRBJ1-4	TRBD1	CASSPWGTGEGEKLFF	TGTGCCAGCAGCCCTTGGGGGACAGGGGAAGGAGAAAAACTGTTTTTT
NA	TRBV12-5	TRBJ2-1	TRBD1	CASGLRTGGSSYNEQFF	TGTGCTAGTGGTTTACGGACAGGGGGAAGCTCCTACAATGAGCAGTTCTTC
NA	TRBV28	TRBJ2-7	NA	CASSIVREATNMYF	TGTGCCAGCAGTATCGTGAGGGAGGCGACCAACATGTACTTC
NA	TRBV5-1	TRBJ1-1	NA	CASSSRAALDTEAFF	TGCGCCAGCAGCAGCAGGGCGGCCTTGGACACTGAAGCTTTCTTT
NA	TRBV28	TRBJ2-1	TRBD2	CASSAPGREGYNEQFF	TGTGCCAGCAGTGCCCCCGGGCGGGAGGGCTACAATGAGCAGTTCTTC
NA	TRBV28	TRBJ1-2	TRBD1	CASSLSGTGGYAGYTF	TGTGCCAGCAGTTTATCAGGGACAGGGGGCTATGCGGGCTACACCTTC
NA	TRBV28	TRBJ2-2	TRBD2	CASSLGRETGELFF	TGTGCCAGCAGTTTGGGGCGGGAGACCGGGGAGCTGTTTTTT
NA	TRBV19	TRBJ1-5	TRBD1	CASSITGTGGFLQPQHF	TGTGCCAGTAGTATAACCGGGACAGGGGGCTTTCTCCAGCCCCAGCATTTT
NA	TRBV4-2	TRBJ2-1	TRBD2	CASSQTTSGVNEQFF	TGTGCCAGCAGCCAAACGACTAGCGGGGTTAATGAGCAGTTCTTC
NA	TRBV7-7	TRBJ2-7	TRBD1	CASSFRTGVGEQYF	TGTGCCAGCAGTTTTAGGACAGGGGTAGGCGAGCAGTACTTC
NA	TRBV9	TRBJ2-4	TRBD1	CASSSGTGLAKNIQYF	TGTGCCAGCAGCTCAGGGACAGGGTTAGCCAAAAACATTCAGTACTTC
once	TRBV6-1	TRBJ1-5	NA	CASSESGGNQPQHF	TGTGCCAGCAGTGAATCGGGGGGCAATCAGCCCCAGCATTTT
NA	TRBV19	TRBJ1-1	TRBD1	CASTPGTVNTEAFF	TGTGCCAGTACCCCAGGGACAGTGAACACTGAAGCTTTCTTT
NA	TRBV29-1	TRBJ2-7	TRBD2	CSARTSGSYEQYF	TGCAGCGCAAGGACTAGCGGGAGTTACGAGCAGTACTTC
once	TRBV7-9	TRBJ2-7	NA	CASSLLGSQGMREQYF	TGTGCCAGCAGCTTATTGGGGAGTCAGGGGATGAGGGAGCAGTACTTC
NA	TRBV4-1	TRBJ2-7	TRBD2	CASSPGLAWEQYF	TGCGCCAGCAGCCCGGGACTAGCGTGGGAGCAGTACTTC
NA	TRBV7-9	TRBJ2-7	NA	CASSGKKSGPYEQYF	TGTGCCAGCAGCGGAAAGAAGAGCGGCCCCTACGAGCAGTACTTC
NA	TRBV27	TRBJ1-1	TRBD1	CASSLRGDLREAFF	TGTGCCAGCAGCCTCAGGGGGGACTTGAGGGAAGCTTTCTTT
NA	TRBV14	TRBJ1-4	NA	CASSQGGPATNEKLFF	TGTGCCAGCAGCCAAGGTGGCCCCGCAACTAATGAAAAACTGTTTTTT
NA	TRBV21-1	TRBJ1-3	NA	CASSKGAGVNGNTIYF	TGTGCCAGCAGCAAAGGGGCAGGGGTCAATGGAAACACCATATATTTT
NA	TRBV6-6	TRBJ2-2	NA	CASSYAYYGTGELFF	TGTGCCAGCAGTTACGCTTATTACGGCACCGGGGAGCTGTTTTTT
NA	TRBV6-1	TRBJ1-5	TRBD1	CASSGPGTATITKPQHF	TGTGCCAGCAGTGGCCCAGGGACAGCAACTATTACCAAGCCCCAGCATTTT
NA	TRBV27	TRBJ2-3	NA	CASSLSLLASASTDTQYF	TGTGCCAGCAGTTTATCGTTACTAGCCTCCGCTAGCACAGATACGCAGTATTTT